This T cell receptor (beta chain) appears in the sequencing data of a study of blood T cells in healthy people across ages. The study's findings and limits: Greater diversity and more naive CD4+ cells were seen in long-lived donors than in aged donors. The study found TCR beta diversity correlated strongly with naive T cell percentage.

A note on this clonotype: Its antigen is undetermined.

The CDR3 has 16 amino acids. Germline-derived CDR1 and CDR2 are DFQATT and SNEGSKA (reference sequence). Trimming removed 1 base from V and 1 base from J; junction bases left unmatched: 8. With each sample, at least 5 micrograms of total RNA were extracted. Primers used in a second PCR of roughly 6 to 11 cycles were a sample-barcoded 5' primer and a J-beta primer mix. Each of the samples gave a minimum of 2.5 million paired-end reads that contained CDR3. TCRdb passed the 5' RACE reads through MiXCR, listing each CDR3 protein once. Among approximately 290,000 distinct CDR3 sequences listed, 25% to 30% were seen once.

The material sequenced was blood. The TCR comes from a woman in her 70s in good health. The V gene is TRBV20-1, the J gene TRBJ2-5; 8 bases are shared with TRBD2. CDR3 nucleotide sequence: TGCAGTGCTAGAGCGGGAGGGGAGGGGATCCAAGAGACCCAGTACTTC. Amino acids: CSARAGGEGIQETQYF.